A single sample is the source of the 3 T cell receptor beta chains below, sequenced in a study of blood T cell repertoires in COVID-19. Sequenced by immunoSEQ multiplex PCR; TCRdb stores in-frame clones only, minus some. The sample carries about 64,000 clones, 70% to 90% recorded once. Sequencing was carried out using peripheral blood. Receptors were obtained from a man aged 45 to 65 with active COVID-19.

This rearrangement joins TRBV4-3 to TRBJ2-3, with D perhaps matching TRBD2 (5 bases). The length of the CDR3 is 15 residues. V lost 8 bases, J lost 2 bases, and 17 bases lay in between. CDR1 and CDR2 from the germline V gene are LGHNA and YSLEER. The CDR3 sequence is CASGPTGSPTDTQYF. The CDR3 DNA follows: TGCGCCAGCGGACCGACGGGAAGCCCCACAGATACGCAGTATTTT.

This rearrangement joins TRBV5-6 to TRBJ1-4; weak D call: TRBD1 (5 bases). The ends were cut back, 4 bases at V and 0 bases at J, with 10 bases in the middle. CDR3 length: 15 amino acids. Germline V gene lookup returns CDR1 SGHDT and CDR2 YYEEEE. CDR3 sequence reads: CASSGAGATNEKLFF. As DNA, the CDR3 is TGTGCCAGCAGCGGGGCAGGAGCAACTAATGAAAAACTGTTTTTT.

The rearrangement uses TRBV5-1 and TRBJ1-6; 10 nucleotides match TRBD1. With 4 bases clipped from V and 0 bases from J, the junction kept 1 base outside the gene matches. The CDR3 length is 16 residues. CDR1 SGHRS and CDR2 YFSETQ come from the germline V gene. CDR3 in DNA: TGCGCCAGCAGCCGGACAGGGGGCTCCTATAATTCACCCCTCCACTTT. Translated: CASSRTGGSYNSPLHF.